Listed here are 27 T cell receptor beta chains from one sample, sequenced in a study of shared clonotypes between healthy human individuals. Only in-frame clones appear in the TCRdb table, and some are missing; sequencing was by immunoSEQ multiplex PCR. The table has almost 700,000 clones, about 90% seen once. Terminally differentiated effector memory CD45RA+ cells were excluded by CCR7 positive selection of CD45RO-negative cells. The sequencing sample was made of naive CD8+ T cells sorted from blood. The receptors stem from a man younger than 45 in good health.

The gene calls are TRBV5-4 and TRBJ2-3; TRBD2 matches 7 bases. Germline CDR1 SGHNT, CDR2 YYREEE (reference sequence). The CDR3 consists of 15 residues. Trimming at V came to 6 bases and at J to 2 bases, leaving 9 bases not matched to a gene. Here the CDR3 reads CASTYAGTTTDTQYF. In DNA, the CDR3 is TGTGCCAGCACATACGCCGGGACTACCACAGATACGCAGTATTTT.

This clone was seen once. V usage is TRBV27 and J usage is TRBJ1-2; no clear D gene. Germline-derived CDR1 and CDR2 are MNHEY and SMNVEV (reference sequence). V was pared by 3 bases and J by 4 bases, with 18 bases between. The CDR3 is 16 amino acids. The CDR3 DNA is TGTGCCAGCAGTTTCACTCCGTCGCCTATCGGCTATGGCTACACCTTC. It translates to CASSFTPSPIGYGYTF.

The DNA of the CDR3 is TGTGCCAGCAGCTTAGTGTCTGGGACTAGCAGAAACAATGAGCAGTTCTTC. Translating gives CASSLVSGTSRNNEQFF. The chain couples TRBV7-3 to TRBJ2-1, with 9 bases matching TRBD2. In germline, CDR1 is SGHTA, CDR2 FQGTGA. CDR3 length: 17 residues. V gave up 2 bases and J gave up 5 bases; unmatched junction bases: 10. The variable domain in full, with the rest retrieved from reference TRBV7-3 and TRBJ2-1, is GAGVSQTPSNKVTEKGKYVELRCDPISGHTALYWYRQSLGQGPEFLIYFQGTGAADDSGLPNDRFFAVRPEGSVSTLKIQRTERGDSAVYLCASSLVSGTSRNNEQFFGPGTRLTVL.

The table lists this clone with a count of one. The chain is built from TRBV28 and TRBJ1-2; a possible D gene is TRBD1 (6 bases). The length of the CDR3 is 13 residues. Trimming removed 3 bases at V and 6 bases at J, with 11 bases between. CDR1 is MDHEN, CDR2 SYDVKM, per germline. The CDR3 loop is CASSFGGADGYTF. The CDR3 region has the DNA TGTGCCAGCAGTTTTGGGGGGGCTGATGGCTACACCTTC.

J is TRBJ1-2 and V is TRBV7-2; maybe TRBD1 (5 bases). V was cut by 2 bases and J by 6 bases, with 10 bases left in between. Germline V lookup: CDR1 SGHTA, CDR2 FQGNSA. The CDR3 is made up of 13 amino acids. The CDR3 bases are TGTGCCAGCAGCTTACAGGGAGTTCATGGCTACACCTTC. Translated, it gives CASSLQGVHGYTF. Full variable domain (rest looked up from reference TRBV7-2 and TRBJ1-2): GAGVSQSPSNKVTEKGKDVELRCDPISGHTALYWYRQSLGQGLEFLIYFQGNSAPDKSGLPSDRFSAERTGGSVSTLTIQRTQQEDSAVYLCASSLQGVHGYTFGSGTRLTVV.

V usage is TRBV7-9 and J usage is TRBJ2-5; D tentatively reads TRBD1 or TRBD2 (5 bases each). From germline, CDR1 is SEHNR and CDR2 FQNEAQ (reference sequence). This CDR3 contains 14 residues. The V gene lost 2 bases and the J gene lost 5 bases, with 12 bases spanning the gap. The CDR3, as DNA: TGTGCCAGCAGCTTATGGGACGTGGGGGAGACCCAGTACTTC. This sequence encodes CASSLWDVGETQYF.

The CDR3 DNA sequence: TGTGCCAGCACCCATGGTGATCAGCCCCAGCATTTT. Amino acid sequence: CASTHGDQPQHF. The chain couples TRBV7-9 to TRBJ1-5; D call uncertain. Germline CDR1 and CDR2: SEHNR and FQNEAQ (reference sequence). This CDR3 spans 12 amino acids. V shed 7 bases and J shed 5 bases, with 9 bases lying between them. The variable domain in full, with the rest retrieved from reference TRBV7-9 and TRBJ1-5, is DTGVSQNPRHKITKRGQNVTFRCDPISEHNRLYWYRQTLGQGPEFLTYFQNEAQLEKSRLLSDRFSAERPKGSFSTLEIQRTEQGDSAMYLCASTHGDQPQHFGDGTRLSIL.

V gene TRBV27 combines with J gene TRBJ2-5, with 10 bases identical to TRBD2. With 5 bases clipped from V and 1 base from J, the junction kept 22 bases outside the gene matches. This CDR3 comprises 21 residues. CDR1 and CDR2 (germline): MNHEY, SMNVEV (reference sequence). The CDR3 DNA reads as TGTGCCAGCAGTCCGTCTACAGCGGGAGGGGTGGAAATGGTCATCCAAGAGACCCAGTACTTC. It specifies CASSPSTAGGVEMVIQETQYF.

The V call is TRBV25-1, the J call TRBJ2-1; 8 nucleotides align to TRBD2. CDR3 length: 15 amino acids. Germline CDR1 is MGHDK and CDR2 is SYGVNS. V was pared by 2 bases and J by 3 bases, with 3 bases of the junction left unmatched. The CDR3 loop reads CASSETGTSYNEQFF. As DNA, the CDR3 is TGTGCCAGCAGTGAAACCGGGACTAGCTACAATGAGCAGTTCTTC.

J is TRBJ2-1 and V is TRBV28, with a weak D call TRBD2 (6 bases). The V gene's germline CDR1 is MDHEN and CDR2 SYDVKM. CDR3 length: 16 residues. Trimming removed 1 base from V and 3 bases from J, with 13 bases in between. CDR3 amino acids: CASSLYGGANYNEQFF. The CDR3 coding sequence is TGTGCCAGCAGTTTATACGGGGGAGCGAACTACAATGAGCAGTTCTTC.

V and J are TRBV4-1 and TRBJ2-1; 9 nucleotides line up with TRBD2. From germline, CDR1 is MGHRA and CDR2 YSYEKL. The CDR3 runs 15 residues. V shed 1 base, J shed 6 bases, and the junction held 4 bases outside the gene matches. The CDR3 is CASSQVAGVPNEQFF. DNA of the CDR3: TGCGCCAGCAGCCAAGTAGCGGGAGTCCCCAATGAGCAGTTCTTC.

In its sample, this clone was seen once. The chain recombines TRBV27 with TRBJ2-5, with TRBD1 matching over 9 bases. Losses at the gene ends were 5 bases for V and 4 bases for J; bases not matched to a gene: 8. CDR3 length equals 15 residues. Germline V gives CDR1 MNHEY, CDR2 SMNVEV (reference sequence). CDR3: CASSTDRGRLETQYF. The CDR3 DNA is TGTGCCAGCAGTACGGACAGGGGTCGTTTAGAGACCCAGTACTTC.

Worth noting for this clone: Additional DNA sequences in this sample encode the identical CDR3. This sequence joins TRBV29-1 and TRBJ2-7; 11 nucleotides match TRBD1. After removal of 3 bases from V and 2 bases from J, the junction contained 3 bases not matched to a gene. The CDR3 is 14 amino acids. Germline V lookup: CDR1 SQVTM, CDR2 ANQGSEA. The DNA for the CDR3 is TGCAGCGTTGAGGGACAGGGGGAGACCTACGAGCAGTACTTC. Protein: CSVEGQGETYEQYF.

This chain connects TRBV5-6 to TRBJ2-1; 10 nucleotides agree with TRBD2. The CDR3 runs to 19 residues. Germline CDR1 and CDR2: SGHDT and YYEEEE. Unmatched junction bases numbered 10, after V lost 0 bases and J lost 1 base. CDR3 protein: CASSLAFLSGRGSYNEQFF. CDR3 bases: TGTGCCAGCAGCTTGGCCTTCCTCAGCGGGAGGGGGTCCTACAATGAGCAGTTCTTC.

The chain links TRBV4-3 to TRBJ2-4; D not certain. There are 19 residues in the CDR3. V lost 0 bases and J lost 0, with 18 bases in between. Germline loops: CDR1 LGHNA, CDR2 YSLEER. The CDR3 nucleotides are TGCGCCAGCAGCCAAGATCTGAATTTACAGACTCTAGCCAAAAACATTCAGTACTTC. It specifies CASSQDLNLQTLAKNIQYF.

This chain links TRBV7-9 with TRBJ2-1; tentative D call: TRBD2 (5 bases). The germline V gene encodes CDR1 SEHNR and CDR2 FQNEAQ (reference sequence). The CDR3 has 14 residues. V lost 3 bases to trimming and J lost 8 bases, with 14 bases between them. CDR3 coding DNA: TGTGCCAGCAGCTTTGGAGGCGGGCGGGATGAGCAGTTCTTC. Amino acids: CASSFGGGRDEQFF.

Points on this clone: A read error may explain this, as a much larger clone is one base away. The sample holds other DNA sequences that translate to the same CDR3. The J gene is TRBJ1-2, the V gene TRBV7-9; D call uncertain. Germline V CDR1 and CDR2: SEHNR, FQNEAQ (reference sequence). Deletions cut 6 bases from V and 2 bases from J, with 4 bases between. The CDR3 covers 11 residues. CDR3 in amino acids: CASSRNYGYTF. CDR3 nucleotide sequence: TGTGCCAGCAGTCGAAACTATGGCTACACCTTC.

The gene calls are TRBV27 and TRBJ1-2, with 9 bases that match TRBD1. The trim removed 6 bases at V and 7 bases at J, leaving 9 bases unmatched. The CDR3 runs to 14 residues. The germline V gene encodes CDR1 MNHEY and CDR2 SMNVEV (reference sequence). The CDR3 is CASRLTGGTLGYTF. In DNA form, the CDR3 reads TGTGCCAGCAGATTAACAGGGGGCACGCTTGGCTACACCTTC.

This clone was detected once. V usage is TRBV4-1 and J usage is TRBJ1-1; D gene ambiguous. This CDR3 contains 13 residues. Germline loops: CDR1 MGHRA, CDR2 YSYEKL. Deletions cut 2 bases from V and 4 bases from J, with 8 bases between. In nucleotides, the CDR3 is TGCGCCAGCAGCCAATCGGACGGCACTGAAGCTTTCTTT. This codes for CASSQSDGTEAFF.

The genes are TRBV28 and TRBJ2-1; 8 bases align to TRBD2. The trim removed 4 bases at V and 6 bases at J, leaving 5 bases unmatched. CDR1 MDHEN and CDR2 SYDVKM come from the germline V gene. This CDR3 has 14 residues. CDR3 DNA: TGTGCCAGCAGTTACCCCGGGACTAGCAATGAGCAGTTCTTC. Its translation is CASSYPGTSNEQFF.

Concerning this clone: This sample also contains other DNA sequences that code for the same CDR3. This chain joins TRBV28 and TRBJ2-1; D is unclear. Trimming removed 2 bases at V and 0 bases at J, with 8 bases between. CDR1 and CDR2 (germline): MDHEN, SYDVKM. This CDR3 is 15 amino acids long. The CDR3 DNA reads as TGTGCCAGCAGTTTAGATTCAAGCTCCTACAATGAGCAGTTCTTC. Translating gives CASSLDSSSYNEQFF.

The chain uses TRBV29-1 and TRBJ2-7; weak D call: TRBD2 (6 bases). Germline-derived CDR1 and CDR2 are SQVTM and ANQGSEA. The CDR3 length is 14 residues. V shed 3 bases and J shed 4 bases, with 16 bases lying between them. Written as DNA, the CDR3 is TGCAGCGTTGAGGGCCAAGCGGGTGTTTACGAGCAGTACTTC. It encodes CSVEGQAGVYEQYF.

The chain carries TRBV28 and TRBJ2-7; 12 bases are shared with TRBD1. The CDR3 consists of 16 residues. In germline, CDR1 is MDHEN, CDR2 SYDVKM. The junction had 7 bases not matched to a gene; V was cut back by 0 bases and J by 7 bases. DNA for the CDR3: TGTGCCAGCAGTTTATGGGGGACAGGGGGCAAGCGGGAGCAGTACTTC. This sequence encodes CASSLWGTGGKREQYF.

This sequence joins TRBV19 and TRBJ2-1; D may be TRBD1 (6 bases). The CDR3 is 14 amino acids. Germline values: CDR1 LNHDA, CDR2 SQIVND (reference sequence). Trimming shortened V by 4 bases and J by 4 bases, and 11 bases separated the two germline ends. CDR3 sequence reads: CASSTGHQYNEQFF. DNA for the CDR3: TGTGCCAGTAGTACGGGACACCAATACAATGAGCAGTTCTTC.

This chain connects TRBV27 to TRBJ2-7, with D uncertain. V gave up 2 bases and J gave up 0 bases, with 8 bases separating them. Looked up from germline, CDR1 is MNHEY and CDR2 is SMNVEV (reference sequence). This CDR3 contains 14 residues. CDR3 sequence: CASSLKAASYEQYF. CDR3 sequence (DNA): TGTGCCAGCAGTTTAAAGGCGGCCTCCTACGAGCAGTACTTC.

The table lists this clone with a count of one. The CDR3 region has the DNA TGTGCCAGCAGCGTATCCGGATTAGGGGCCTACGAGCAGTACTTC. Translating it yields CASSVSGLGAYEQYF. The chain has TRBV9 and TRBJ2-7, with D possibly TRBD1 on 5 matching bases. CDR3 length: 15 amino acids. CDR1 and CDR2 from the germline V gene are SGDLS and YYNGEE. Trimming removed 1 base at V and 2 bases at J, with 13 bases between.

The chain is built from TRBV4-3 and TRBJ2-1; 7 bases agree with TRBD2. Unmatched junction bases numbered 10, after V lost 1 base and J lost 4 bases. The CDR3 is 17 amino acids. Germline values: CDR1 LGHNA, CDR2 YSLEER. CDR3 bases: TGCGCCAGCAGCCAAGCGGCGGCGGGAGTGGGTTACAATGAGCAGTTCTTC. It translates to CASSQAAAGVGYNEQFF.